Reported below is one TCR beta chain. Germline values: CDR1 SGHTA, CDR2 FQGNSA. The CDR3 contains 15 residues. V gave up 4 bases and J gave up 5 bases, with 15 bases separating them. The data belong to a study of blood T cell repertoires in COVID-19. TCRdb keeps only in-frame clones here, not all; method: immunoSEQ multiplex PCR. The sample lists 120,000 to 150,000 clones, around three quarters occurring once. The source of this sequence is a man aged 55 to 70 with acute or convalescent COVID-19. Sequenced material: peripheral blood. This chain uses TRBV7-2 with TRBJ2-1; a weak D match, TRBD2 (6 bases). CDR3 in DNA: TGTGCCAGCAGCTGGGTAGGGCTAGCGCACAATGAGCAGTTCTTC. Its protein product is CASSWVGLAHNEQFF. Full variable domain (rest looked up from reference TRBV7-2 and TRBJ2-1): GAGVSQSPSNKVTEKGKDVELRCDPISGHTALYWYRQSLGQGLEFLIYFQGNSAPDKSGLPSDRFSAERTGGSVSTLTIQRTQQEDSAVYLCASSWVGLAHNEQFFGPGTRLTVL.